Shown below are 19 T cell receptor beta chains from a single sample sequenced in a study of T-cell reconstitution after alpha-beta-depleted transplantation in children. Construction of the TCRbeta library involved unique molecular identifiers. TCRdb re-derived calls from the PCR reads in MiXCR, one entry per CDR3 protein. This table has 700,000 to 950,000 distinct CDR3 sequences, 15% to 20% appearing once. This specimen consisted of PBMCs, mostly from graft donor cells, obtained 360 days after TCRalphabeta/CD19-depleted stem cell transplant. These TCRs come from a male patient younger than 18 who had a stem cell transplant for acute lymphoblastic leukemia, so the T cells may come from the graft donor.

The CDR3 sequence: CASSEASGLAGGETQYF. Here the CDR3 DNA reads TGTGCCAGCAGTGAAGCGTCCGGACTAGCGGGAGGAGAGACCCAGTACTTC. This chain links TRBV2 with TRBJ2-5, with 14 bases aligning to TRBD2. V trimming: 0 bases; J trimming: 4 bases; junction bases outside the gene matches: 4. This CDR3 has 17 amino acids. CDR1 is SNHLY and CDR2 is FYNNEI in the germline V gene.

This clonotype was seen only a few times. This chain links TRBV6-5 with TRBJ2-6, with D perhaps TRBD1 (5 bases). Germline V gives CDR1 MNHEY, CDR2 SVGAGI. Between the trimmed V and J ends, which lost 3 bases and 2 bases, there was a span of 8 bases. The CDR3 spans 15 residues. CDR3 protein: CASSYKGPGANVLTF. The CDR3 coding sequence is TGTGCCAGCAGTTATAAGGGGCCTGGGGCCAACGTCCTGACTTTC.

The CDR3: CSVLGLAVSDTQYF. As DNA, the CDR3 is TGCAGCGTCCTGGGACTAGCGGTCTCAGATACGCAGTATTTT. V usage is TRBV29-1 and J usage is TRBJ2-3; 11 bases map to TRBD2. Germline V lookup: CDR1 SQVTM, CDR2 ANQGSEA. The CDR3 totals 14 residues. The trim removed 6 bases at V and 4 bases at J, leaving 6 bases unmatched.

The chain combines TRBV13 with TRBJ1-5, with a tentative D call TRBD1 (6 bases). Trimming shortened V by 3 bases and J by 0 bases, and 15 bases separated the two germline ends. The CDR3 sequence is 17 residues long. Germline CDR1 PRHDT, CDR2 FYEKMQ (reference sequence). CDR3 bases: TGTGCCAGCAGCTTCGGACAGATAGCTAATAGCAATCAGCCCCAGCATTTT. This encodes CASSFGQIANSNQPQHF.

This clonotype has a count of ten or more. The V call is TRBV4-2, the J call TRBJ2-7, with a possible D match to TRBD1 (6 bases). Trimming took off 0 bases at V and 3 bases at J, with 9 bases between the two ends. The CDR3 is 14 amino acids. Per the germline V gene, CDR1 is LGHNA and CDR2 is YNFKEQ. The CDR3 is CASSQDRGGYEQYF. The CDR3 region has the DNA TGTGCCAGCAGCCAAGACAGGGGTGGCTACGAGCAGTACTTC.

V is TRBV4-1 and J is TRBJ2-1; TRBD2 might be the D (7 bases). V was clipped by 4 bases and J by 8 bases, with 12 bases between them. There are 13 residues in the CDR3. The germline V gene has CDR1 MGHRA and CDR2 YSYEKL. The CDR3 coding sequence is TGCGCCAGCAGCCTCATCGGGGGGCATGAGCAGTTCTTC. It encodes CASSLIGGHEQFF.

This clonotype occurred a few times. The chain has TRBV15 and TRBJ2-7; D possibly corresponds to TRBD2 (5 bases). Between the trimmed V and J ends, which lost 3 bases and 3 bases, there was a span of 9 bases. Germline assignment: CDR1 LNHNV and CDR2 YYDKDF (reference sequence). There are 13 residues in the CDR3. The DNA of the CDR3 is TGTGCCACCAGCAGCACCGGGAACTACGAGCAGTACTTC. This translates into CATSSTGNYEQYF.

This clonotype was counted between two and nine times. The CDR3 sequence: CASSPPPVDTQYF. In DNA, the CDR3 is TGTGCCAGCTCACCACCGCCAGTAGATACGCAGTATTTT. This chain uses TRBV18 with TRBJ2-3; no definite D call. The CDR3 runs 13 residues. V was clipped by 0 bases and J by 5 bases, with 6 bases between them. CDR1 is KGHSH and CDR2 is LQKENI in the germline V gene. The full variable domain, its missing parts supplied by reference TRBV18 and TRBJ2-3, is NAGVMQNPRHLVRRRGQEARLRCSPMKGHSHVYWYRQLPEEGLKFMVYLQKENIIDESGMPKERFSAEFPKEGPSILRIQQVVRGDSAAYFCASSPPPVDTQYFGPGTRLTVL.

V and J are TRBV29-1 and TRBJ2-2, with 8 bases fitting TRBD1. The CDR3 has 13 residues. V dropped 4 bases and J dropped 6; count of bases not matched to a gene: 4. Germline-derived CDR1 and CDR2 are SQVTM and ANQGSEA. The CDR3 DNA reads as TGCAGCGTTGCGGGACAGGCTCCCGGGGAGCTGTTTTTT. It specifies CSVAGQAPGELFF.

This clonotype has only a few counts. The V gene is TRBV18, the J gene TRBJ2-2; 8 nucleotides agree with TRBD1. The CDR3 is made up of 16 amino acids. Germline V gene lookup returns CDR1 KGHSH and CDR2 LQKENI. Germline trimming cut 1 base from V and 4 bases from J; bases unmatched to any gene: 5. Written as DNA, the CDR3 is TGTGCCAGCTCACCACTGCGGACAGGGCTCACCGGGGAGCTGTTTTTT. This translates into CASSPLRTGLTGELFF.

This chain links TRBV19 with TRBJ1-1, with D unclear. CDR1 is LNHDA, CDR2 SQIVND, per germline (reference sequence). There are 14 residues in the CDR3. Deletions cut 6 bases from V and 5 bases from J, with 16 bases between. CDR3 region: CASRTGLRRTEAFF. CDR3 bases: TGTGCCAGTAGGACGGGCTTGAGAAGGACTGAAGCTTTCTTT.

This clonotype was found a few times. The chain combines TRBV6-1 with TRBJ1-1; TRBD1 might be the D (6 bases). This CDR3 region has 11 residues. Germline CDR1 is MNHNS and CDR2 is SASEGT. V was shortened by 3 bases and J by 8 bases, with 7 bases between the two germline ends. The DNA for the CDR3 is TGTGCCAGCAGTGATGGGGGCGAAGCTTTCTTT. Translated, it gives CASSDGGEAFF.

The chain uses TRBV7-2 and TRBJ2-4; D gene uncertain. This CDR3 has 15 amino acids. V was trimmed by 3 bases and J by 5 bases, leaving 14 bases between them. In germline, CDR1 is SGHTA, CDR2 FQGNSA. The DNA for the CDR3 is TGTGCCAGCAGCTTCCTCGTCCGGATAGAAAACATTCAGTACTTC. It is translated as CASSFLVRIENIQYF. Full variable domain (outside the CDR3, taken from reference TRBV7-2 and TRBJ2-4): GAGVSQSPSNKVTEKGKDVELRCDPISGHTALYWYRQSLGQGLEFLIYFQGNSAPDKSGLPSDRFSAERTGGSVSTLTIQRTQQEDSAVYLCASSFLVRIENIQYFGAGTRLSVL.

The CDR3 loop reads CASSFHRGLNGANVLTF. The DNA for the CDR3 is TGTGCCAGCAGTTTTCACAGGGGGCTGAATGGGGCCAACGTCCTGACTTTC. V usage is TRBV25-1 and J usage is TRBJ2-6; TRBD1 aligns across 9 bases. Per the germline V gene, CDR1 is MGHDK and CDR2 is SYGVNS. Trimming took 5 bases from V and 3 from J; bases not matched to a gene: 8. The CDR3 totals 17 residues.

The rearrangement links TRBV6-5 to TRBJ2-5, with D possibly being TRBD1 (6 bases). The CDR3 has 17 amino acids. V lost 4 bases and J lost 7, with 25 bases in between. CDR1 and CDR2 (germline): MNHEY, SVGAGI. CDR3 DNA sequence: TGTGCCAGCAGTTCGACTGGGGGCAGAGCAGGGTTGCGGACCCAGTACTTC. Protein: CASSSTGGRAGLRTQYF.

This clonotype was picked up a small number of times. A read error may account for a junction end that differs from germline. The J gene is TRBJ2-3, the V gene TRBV20-1; TRBD1 aligns across 10 bases. The length of the CDR3 is 15 residues. The germline V gene has CDR1 DFQATT and CDR2 SNEGSKA (reference sequence). CDR3 DNA: TGCAGTGCTCTCAGGGACAGGGGCTTTGCAGATACACAGTATTTT. Translated, it gives CSALRDRGFADTQYF.

This clonotype was counted only a few times. The chain recombines TRBV4-1 with TRBJ2-5; D may be TRBD1 or TRBD2 (5 bases each). CDR3 size: 16 residues. Trimming cost V 3 bases and J 5 bases, with 19 bases left between them. CDR1 and CDR2 (germline): MGHRA, YSYEKL. The CDR3 DNA follows: TGCGCCAGCAGCCATCAACCGGGACGGTGGCCGGAGACCCAGTACTTC. Translating it yields CASSHQPGRWPETQYF.

The chain joins TRBV29-1 to TRBJ1-1; D call uncertain. Germline values: CDR1 SQVTM, CDR2 ANQGSEA. V gave up 2 bases and J gave up 1 base, with 11 bases separating them. The CDR3 is 14 amino acids. The CDR3 protein is CSVEPRMTNTEAFF. DNA for the CDR3: TGCAGCGTTGAACCGCGTATGACGAACACTGAAGCTTTCTTT.

This clonotype was observed a few times. The V gene is TRBV5-1, the J gene TRBJ2-7; 7 bases agree with TRBD2. Trimming cost V 0 bases and J 7 bases; bases outside gene matches: 10. From germline, CDR1 is SGHRS and CDR2 YFSETQ. The CDR3 spans 15 residues. The CDR3 DNA is TGCGCCAGCAGCTTGGGGGAGGGCCCGCCAGGGGAGCAGTACTTC. This gives the protein CASSLGEGPPGEQYF. Together with reference TRBV5-1 and TRBJ2-7, the CDR3 gives the full variable domain: KAGVTQTPRYLIKTRGQQVTLSCSPISGHRSVSWYQQTPGQGLQFLFEYFSETQRNKGNFPGRFSGRQFSNSRSEMNVSTLELGDSALYLCASSLGEGPPGEQYFGPGTRLTVT.